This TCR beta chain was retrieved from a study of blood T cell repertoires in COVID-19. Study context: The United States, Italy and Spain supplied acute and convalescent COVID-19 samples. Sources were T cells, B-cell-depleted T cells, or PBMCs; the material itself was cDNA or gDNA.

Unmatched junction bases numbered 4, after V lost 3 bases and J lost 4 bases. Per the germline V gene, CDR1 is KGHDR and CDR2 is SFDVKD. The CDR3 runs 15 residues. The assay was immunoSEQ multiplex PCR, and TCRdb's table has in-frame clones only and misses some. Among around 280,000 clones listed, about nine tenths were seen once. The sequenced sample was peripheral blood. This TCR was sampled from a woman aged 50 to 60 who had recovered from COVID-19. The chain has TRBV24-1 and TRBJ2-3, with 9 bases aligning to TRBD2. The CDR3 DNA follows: TGTGCCACCAGTGATGTTAGCGGGAGTGCAGATACGCAGTATTTT. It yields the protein CATSDVSGSADTQYF.